These 12 T cell receptor beta chains were all obtained from the same sample, sequenced in a study of pediatric ulcerative colitis. Libraries were prepared by immunoSEQ multiplex PCR; TCRdb keeps only in-frame clonotypes and omits some of them. The sample lists about 36,000 clones; roughly 80% were seen once. Sequenced material: blood. The source is a girl aged 10 to 17 with moderate ulcerative colitis.

The chain couples TRBV19 to TRBJ2-4; D may be TRBD1 or TRBD2 (6 bases each). Germline assignment: CDR1 LNHDA and CDR2 SQIVND (reference sequence). This CDR3 contains 16 residues. The V end lost 3 bases, the J end lost 3 bases, and 15 bases lay between the germline ends. The CDR3 sequence is CASSIRDTGGKNIQYF. The CDR3 DNA reads as TGTGCCAGTAGTATCCGGGACACCGGGGGCAAAAACATTCAGTACTTC.

The chain combines TRBV4-2 with TRBJ1-6; D remains ambiguous. The V gene's germline CDR1 is LGHNA and CDR2 YNFKEQ. CDR3 length: 15 amino acids. V was clipped by 0 bases and J by 8 bases, with 11 bases between them. For the CDR3, the DNA is TGTGCCAGCAGCCAAGATCGGGTCGTTGATTCACCCCTCCACTTT. It specifies CASSQDRVVDSPLHF.

The chain joins TRBV19 to TRBJ1-2; 8 bases fit TRBD1. The ends lost 6 bases at V and 5 bases at J; junction bases unmatched: 5. Per germline, CDR1 LNHDA and CDR2 SQIVND (reference sequence). CDR3 length equals 13 residues. CDR3 nucleotide sequence: TGTGCCAGTAGCCGGACAGGGCCGTATGGCTACACCTTC. It is translated as CASSRTGPYGYTF.

The CDR3 region is CASSLGSVDTQYF. CDR3 coding DNA: TGTGCCAGCAGTCTAGGATCCGTGGATACGCAGTATTTT. This chain links TRBV28 with TRBJ2-3; D unresolved. This CDR3 contains 13 residues. V lost 5 bases, J lost 6 bases, and 12 bases lay in between. The germline gives CDR1 MDHEN, CDR2 SYDVKM.

This clone was counted a single time. This chain connects TRBV15 to TRBJ2-7; D gene unclear. The CDR3 is 15 residues long. The germline gives CDR1 LNHNV, CDR2 YYDKDF (reference sequence). Trimming shortened V by 0 bases and J by 2 bases, and 11 bases separated the two germline ends. The CDR3 DNA reads TGTGCCACCAGCAGAGAGGGCAGATCCGCCTACGAGCAGTACTTC. As protein: CATSREGRSAYEQYF.

This sequence joins TRBV12-5 and TRBJ1-5; maybe TRBD1 (6 bases). V shed 6 bases and J shed 3 bases, with 18 bases lying between them. The germline CDR1 and CDR2 sequences are LGHNT and FRNRAP. The CDR3 has 16 residues. CDR3 residues: CASGLDSFSFNQPQHF. CDR3 coding DNA: TGTGCTAGTGGACTGGACAGTTTTAGTTTCAATCAGCCCCAGCATTTT.

A few counts support this clone. This chain uses TRBV30 with TRBJ1-6; possible D gene TRBD1, 5 bases. This CDR3 is 11 amino acids long. Per the germline V gene, CDR1 is GTSNPN and CDR2 is SVGIG (reference sequence). The V end was cut by 5 bases, the J end by 13 bases, with 12 bases between. In DNA, the CDR3 is TGTGCCTGGGGGGCCCTCGGGCCCCTCCACTTT. This encodes CAWGALGPLHF.

At least ten counts were recorded for this clone. The genes are TRBV27 and TRBJ2-7, with 8 bases identical to TRBD1. CDR1 is MNHEY and CDR2 is SMNVEV in the germline V gene (reference sequence). The J segment lost 4 bases and the V segment lost 6 bases, leaving 5 bases of the junction unmatched. CDR3 size: 13 residues. The CDR3 DNA reads TGTGCCAGCAGACCGGGACAGGCATACGAGCAGTACTTC. As protein: CASRPGQAYEQYF.

CDR3 DNA sequence: TGTGCCAGCAGTATTAGGGGCGGACAAGAGACCCAGTACTTC. It translates to CASSIRGGQETQYF. This chain joins TRBV7-2 and TRBJ2-5; a possible D gene is TRBD1 (5 bases). Trimming removed 6 bases from V and 2 bases from J, with 13 bases in between. Looked up from germline, CDR1 is SGHTA and CDR2 is FQGNSA. This CDR3 region has 14 residues.

The rearrangement uses TRBV5-1 and TRBJ2-7; 9 bases are shared with TRBD2. This CDR3 is built from 16 residues. J lost 5 bases, V lost 0 bases, and 9 bases had no gene match. The V gene's germline CDR1 is SGHRS and CDR2 YFSETQ. CDR3 in DNA: TGCGCCAGCAGCTTGGTTGGCGGGAGGGCCGTCGACGAGCAGTACTTC. This translates into CASSLVGGRAVDEQYF.

The J gene is TRBJ2-7, the V gene TRBV6-5; 8 bases agree with TRBD2. V gave up 1 base and J gave up 5 bases; unmatched junction bases: 10. The germline V gene has CDR1 MNHEY and CDR2 SVGAGI. This CDR3 has 16 amino acids. CDR3 DNA: TGTGCCAGCAGTTACTTCCTAGCGGGCGCAACGGACGAGCAGTACTTC. Translation: CASSYFLAGATDEQYF.

The V and J genes are TRBV5-1 and TRBJ1-2; D gene unclear. The CDR3 runs 14 residues. CDR1 and CDR2 (germline): SGHRS, YFSETQ. The V and J ends lost 0 bases and 7 bases respectively, with 13 bases between them. Here the CDR3 reads CASSLEDPGGGYTF. For the CDR3, the DNA is TGCGCCAGCAGCTTGGAAGACCCTGGCGGTGGCTACACCTTC.